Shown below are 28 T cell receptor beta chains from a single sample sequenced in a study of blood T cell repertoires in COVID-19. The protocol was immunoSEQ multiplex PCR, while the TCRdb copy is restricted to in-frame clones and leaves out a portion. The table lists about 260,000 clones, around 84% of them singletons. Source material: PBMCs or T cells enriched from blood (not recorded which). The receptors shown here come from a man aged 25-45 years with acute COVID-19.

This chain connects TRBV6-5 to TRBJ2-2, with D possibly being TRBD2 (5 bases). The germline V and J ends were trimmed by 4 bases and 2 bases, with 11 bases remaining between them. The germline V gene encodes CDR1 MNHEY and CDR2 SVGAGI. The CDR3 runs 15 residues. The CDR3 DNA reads TGTGCCAGCAGTTCTCTAGACTATAACACCGGGGAGCTGTTTTTT. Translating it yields CASSSLDYNTGELFF.

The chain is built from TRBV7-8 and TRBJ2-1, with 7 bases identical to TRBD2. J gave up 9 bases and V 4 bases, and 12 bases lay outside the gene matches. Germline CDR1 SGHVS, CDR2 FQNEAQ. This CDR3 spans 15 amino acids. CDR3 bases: TGTGCCAGCAGCTCCCGTCTTGCGGGAGTCCGTGAGCAGTTCTTC. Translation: CASSSRLAGVREQFF.

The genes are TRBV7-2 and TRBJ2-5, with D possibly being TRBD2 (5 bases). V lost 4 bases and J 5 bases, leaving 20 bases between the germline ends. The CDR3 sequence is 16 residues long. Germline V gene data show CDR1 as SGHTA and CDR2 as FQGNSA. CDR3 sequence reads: CASSSSRGAVVETQYF. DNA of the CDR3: TGTGCCAGCAGCTCATCACGGGGAGCCGTAGTGGAGACCCAGTACTTC.

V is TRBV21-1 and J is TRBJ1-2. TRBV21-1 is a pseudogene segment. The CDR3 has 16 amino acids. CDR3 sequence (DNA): TGTGCCACAAGGACCCGGGAGCCGGGGGCTAACTATGGCTACACCTTC. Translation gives CATRTREPGANYGYTF.

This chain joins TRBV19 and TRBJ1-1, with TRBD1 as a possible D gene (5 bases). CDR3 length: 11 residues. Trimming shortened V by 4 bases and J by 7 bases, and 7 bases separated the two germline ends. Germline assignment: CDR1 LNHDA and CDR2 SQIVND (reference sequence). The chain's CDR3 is CASSTGIEAFF. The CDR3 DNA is TGTGCCAGTAGTACAGGGATTGAAGCTTTCTTT. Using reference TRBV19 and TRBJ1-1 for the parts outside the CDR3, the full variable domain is DGGITQSPKYLFRKEGQNVTLSCEQNLNHDAMYWYRQDPGQGLRLIYYSQIVNDFQKGDIAEGYSVSREKKESFPLTVTSAQKNPTAFYLCASSTGIEAFFGQGTRLTVV.

The CDR3 DNA reads as TGTGCCAGTAGGGGGACAGGGGATTACAATGAGCAGTTCTTC. Amino acids: CASRGTGDYNEQFF. This chain uses TRBV19 with TRBJ2-1, with TRBD1 identical over 10 bases. This CDR3 is 14 amino acids long. Germline values: CDR1 LNHDA, CDR2 SQIVND (reference sequence). The trim removed 6 bases at V and 4 bases at J, leaving 3 bases unmatched. The full variable domain, its missing parts supplied by reference TRBV19 and TRBJ2-1, is DGGITQSPKYLFRKEGQNVTLSCEQNLNHDAMYWYRQDPGQGLRLIYYSQIVNDFQKGDIAEGYSVSREKKESFPLTVTSAQKNPTAFYLCASRGTGDYNEQFFGPGTRLTVL.

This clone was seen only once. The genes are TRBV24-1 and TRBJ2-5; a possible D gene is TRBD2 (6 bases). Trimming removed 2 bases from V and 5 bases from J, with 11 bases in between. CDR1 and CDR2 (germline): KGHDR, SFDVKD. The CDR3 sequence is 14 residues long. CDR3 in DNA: TGTGCCACCAGTGATTCCGGGGGACGCGAGACCCAGTACTTC. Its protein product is CATSDSGGRETQYF.

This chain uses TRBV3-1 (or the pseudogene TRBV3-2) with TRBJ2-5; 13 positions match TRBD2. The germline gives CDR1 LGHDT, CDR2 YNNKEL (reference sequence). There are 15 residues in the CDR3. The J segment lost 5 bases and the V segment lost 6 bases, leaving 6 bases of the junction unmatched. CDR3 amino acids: CASRTSGRNRETQYF. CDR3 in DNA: TGTGCCAGCAGGACTAGCGGGAGGAATAGGGAGACCCAGTACTTC.

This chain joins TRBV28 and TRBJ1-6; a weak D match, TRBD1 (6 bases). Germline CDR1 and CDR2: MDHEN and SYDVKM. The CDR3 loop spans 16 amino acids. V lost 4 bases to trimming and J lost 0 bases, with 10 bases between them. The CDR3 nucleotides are TGTGCCAGCAGTTCAAACAGGGACTCCTATAATTCACCCCTCCACTTT. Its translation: CASSSNRDSYNSPLHF. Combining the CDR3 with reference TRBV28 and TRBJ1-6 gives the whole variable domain DVKVTQSSRYLVKRTGEKVFLECVQDMDHENMFWYRQDPGLGLRLIYFSYDVKMKEKGDIPEGYSVSREKKERFSLILESASTNQTSMYLCASSSNRDSYNSPLHFGNGTRLTVT.

This chain's CDR3 is CASSFNRGYGYTF. The CDR3 coding sequence is TGTGCCAGCAGTTTCAATCGGGGCTATGGCTACACCTTC. The rearrangement joins TRBV27 to TRBJ1-2; D call uncertain. V was trimmed by 3 bases and J by 4 bases, leaving 9 bases between them. CDR3 length: 13 amino acids. Germline lookup yields CDR1 MNHEY and CDR2 SMNVEV (reference sequence).

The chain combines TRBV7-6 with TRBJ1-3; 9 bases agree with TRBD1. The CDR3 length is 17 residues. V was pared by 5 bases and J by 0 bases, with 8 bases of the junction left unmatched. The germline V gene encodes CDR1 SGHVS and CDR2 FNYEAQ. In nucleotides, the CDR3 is TGTGCCAGCAGCATCCGAATGGGACAGGGCTCTGGAAACACCATATATTTT. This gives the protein CASSIRMGQGSGNTIYF.

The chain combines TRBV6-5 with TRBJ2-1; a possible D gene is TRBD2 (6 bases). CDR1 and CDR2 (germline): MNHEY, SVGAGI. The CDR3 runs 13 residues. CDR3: CAIRSGGNNEQFF. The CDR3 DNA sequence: TGTGCTATCCGTAGCGGAGGAAACAATGAGCAGTTCTTC.

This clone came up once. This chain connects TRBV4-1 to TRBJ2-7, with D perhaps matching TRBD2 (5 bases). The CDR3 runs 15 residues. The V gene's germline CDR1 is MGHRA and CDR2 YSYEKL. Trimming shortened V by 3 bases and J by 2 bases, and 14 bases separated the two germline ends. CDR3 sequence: CASSQSSSGTYEQYV. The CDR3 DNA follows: TGCGCCAGCAGCCAGTCCAGCAGCGGTACCTACGAGCAGTACGTC.

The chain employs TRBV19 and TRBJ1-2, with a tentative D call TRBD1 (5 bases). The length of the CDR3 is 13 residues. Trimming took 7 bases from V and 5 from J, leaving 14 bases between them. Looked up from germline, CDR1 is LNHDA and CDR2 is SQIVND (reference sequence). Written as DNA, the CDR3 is TGTGCCAGTACTACGGGACTTTTTTATGGCTACACCTTC. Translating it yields CASTTGLFYGYTF.

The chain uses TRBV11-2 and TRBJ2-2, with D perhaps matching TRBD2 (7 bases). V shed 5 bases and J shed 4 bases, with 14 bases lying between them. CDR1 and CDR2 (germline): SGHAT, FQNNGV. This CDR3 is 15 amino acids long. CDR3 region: CASSHRGGGTGELFF. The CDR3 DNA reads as TGTGCCAGCAGCCATCGAGGGGGGGGCACCGGGGAGCTGTTTTTT.

CDR3 sequence reads: CASSLAPGQNTGELFF. The CDR3 DNA reads TGCGCCAGCAGCTTGGCGCCGGGACAGAACACCGGGGAGCTGTTTTTT. This sequence joins TRBV5-1 and TRBJ2-2; possible D gene TRBD1, 6 bases. The CDR3 runs to 16 residues. The germline gives CDR1 SGHRS, CDR2 YFSETQ. V was trimmed by 0 bases and J by 1 base, leaving 10 bases between them.

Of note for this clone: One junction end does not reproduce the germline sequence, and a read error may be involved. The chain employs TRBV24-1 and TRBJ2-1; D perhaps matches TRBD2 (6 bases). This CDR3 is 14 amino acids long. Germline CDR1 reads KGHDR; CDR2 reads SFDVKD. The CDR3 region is CATARRGYNDDQFF. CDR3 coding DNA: TGTGCCACCGCCAGGCGGGGTTACAATGATGACCAGTTCTTC.

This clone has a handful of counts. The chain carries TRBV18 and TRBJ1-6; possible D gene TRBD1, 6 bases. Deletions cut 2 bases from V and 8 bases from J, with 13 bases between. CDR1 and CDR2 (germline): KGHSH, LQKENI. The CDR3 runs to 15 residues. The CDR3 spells CASSPEGGSHSPLHF. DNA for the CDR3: TGTGCCAGCTCACCAGAAGGGGGTTCGCATTCACCCCTCCACTTT. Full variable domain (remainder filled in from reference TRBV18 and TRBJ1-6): NAGVMQNPRHLVRRRGQEARLRCSPMKGHSHVYWYRQLPEEGLKFMVYLQKENIIDESGMPKERFSAEFPKEGPSILRIQQVVRGDSAAYFCASSPEGGSHSPLHFGNGTRLTVT.

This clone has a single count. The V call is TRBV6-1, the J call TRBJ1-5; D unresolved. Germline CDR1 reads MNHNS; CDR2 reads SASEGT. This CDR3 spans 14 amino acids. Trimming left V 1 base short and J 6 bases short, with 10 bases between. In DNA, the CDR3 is TGTGCCAGCAGTGAAGGTGGGAGCGCTCAGCCCCAGCATTTT. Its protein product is CASSEGGSAQPQHF.

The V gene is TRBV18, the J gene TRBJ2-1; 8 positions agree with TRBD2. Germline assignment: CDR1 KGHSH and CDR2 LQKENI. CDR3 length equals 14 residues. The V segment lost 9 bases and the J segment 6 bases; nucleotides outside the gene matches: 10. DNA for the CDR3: TGTGCCAGTTACGGGACTAGAGGGACCAATGAGCAGTTCTTC. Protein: CASYGTRGTNEQFF.

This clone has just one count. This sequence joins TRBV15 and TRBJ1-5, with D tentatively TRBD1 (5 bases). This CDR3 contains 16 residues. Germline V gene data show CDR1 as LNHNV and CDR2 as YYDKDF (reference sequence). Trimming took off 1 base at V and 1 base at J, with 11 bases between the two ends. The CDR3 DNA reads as TGTGCCACCAGCAGAGCCCGACAGCCCAGCAATCAGCCCCAGCATTTT. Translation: CATSRARQPSNQPQHF.

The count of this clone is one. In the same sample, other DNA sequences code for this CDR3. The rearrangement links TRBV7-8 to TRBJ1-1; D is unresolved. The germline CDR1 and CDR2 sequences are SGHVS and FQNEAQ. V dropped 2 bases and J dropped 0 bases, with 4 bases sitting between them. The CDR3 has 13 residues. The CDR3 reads CASSLSLNTEAFF. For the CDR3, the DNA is TGTGCCAGCAGCTTATCGTTGAACACTGAAGCTTTCTTT.

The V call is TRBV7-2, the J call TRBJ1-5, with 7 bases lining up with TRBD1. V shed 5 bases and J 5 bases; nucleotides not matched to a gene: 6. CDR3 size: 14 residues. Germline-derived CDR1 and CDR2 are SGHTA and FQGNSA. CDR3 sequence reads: CASSVRTGDQPQHF. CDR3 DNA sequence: TGTGCCAGCAGCGTCCGGACAGGCGATCAGCCCCAGCATTTT.

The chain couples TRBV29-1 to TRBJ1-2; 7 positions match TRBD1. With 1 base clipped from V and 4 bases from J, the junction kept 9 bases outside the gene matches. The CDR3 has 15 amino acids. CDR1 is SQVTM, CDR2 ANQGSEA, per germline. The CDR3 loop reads CSVEGTGNSPYGYTF. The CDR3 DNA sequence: TGCAGCGTTGAAGGGACAGGCAATTCCCCCTATGGCTACACCTTC.

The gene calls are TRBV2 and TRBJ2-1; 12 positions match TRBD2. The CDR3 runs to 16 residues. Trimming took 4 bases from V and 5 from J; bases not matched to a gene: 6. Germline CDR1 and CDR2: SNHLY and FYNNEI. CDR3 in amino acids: CASSGKTSGGHNEQFF. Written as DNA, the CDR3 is TGTGCCAGCAGTGGAAAGACTAGCGGGGGACACAATGAGCAGTTCTTC.

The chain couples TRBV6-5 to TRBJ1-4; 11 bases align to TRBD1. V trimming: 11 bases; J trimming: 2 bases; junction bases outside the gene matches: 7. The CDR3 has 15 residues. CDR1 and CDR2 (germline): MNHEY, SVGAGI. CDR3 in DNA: TGTGCCGTCGGACAGGGGGCTTGGACTAATGAAAAACTGTTTTTT. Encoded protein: CAVGQGAWTNEKLFF.

The CDR3 region has the DNA TGTGCCAGCGGGTTAGCGGGGCTCCCCTCCGAGTTCTTC. It encodes CASGLAGLPSEFF. This sequence joins TRBV27 and TRBJ2-1; the match to TRBD2 covers 8 bases. The V gene's germline CDR1 is MNHEY and CDR2 SMNVEV (reference sequence). The junction had 14 bases not matched to a gene; V was cut back by 8 bases and J by 14 bases. The CDR3 contains 13 residues.

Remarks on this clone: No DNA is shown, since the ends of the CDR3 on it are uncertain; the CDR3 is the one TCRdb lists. This CDR3 reads CASSKWLVGQGNGDEQFF. This chain connects TRBV21-1 to TRBJ2-1; the table's D call, TRBD1, has no DNA check behind it. TRBV21-1 is a recognized pseudogene. With termini counted, the CDR3 has 18 amino acids.